This entry lists 22 T cell receptor beta chains sequenced from one sample in a study of cytomegalovirus exposure and HLA in healthy donors. Produced via immunoSEQ multiplex PCR; TCRdb's table is partial and in-frame only. The sample consists of more than 110,000 clones, about 94% of them appearing once. The sequenced material came from PBMCs. The receptors derive from a man younger than 30 in good health and CMV-seropositive.

V gene TRBV7-9 combines with J gene TRBJ2-7; TRBD1 is a possible D gene (6 bases). This CDR3 spans 15 amino acids. Germline CDR1 is SEHNR and CDR2 is FQNEAQ (reference sequence). Trimming left V 5 bases short and J 3 bases short, with 17 bases between. The CDR3 DNA reads as TGTGCCAGCAGCGGACAATGGGACACTAACTACGAGCAGTACTTC. Translated: CASSGQWDTNYEQYF.

CDR3 loop: CASSEKGTSGTYNEQFF. CDR3 sequence (DNA): TGCGCCAGCAGTGAAAAAGGGACTAGCGGTACCTACAATGAGCAGTTCTTC. The chain couples TRBV10-1 to TRBJ2-1, with 11 bases that match TRBD2. The CDR3 runs 17 residues. Trimming cost V 3 bases and J 2 bases; bases outside gene matches: 6. Per germline, CDR1 WNHNN and CDR2 SYGVQD (reference sequence).

This clone was observed once. The chain recombines TRBV6-8 with TRBJ2-1; 7 bases map to TRBD2. CDR1 and CDR2 (germline): MNHGY, SAAAGT. The CDR3 length is 12 residues. V gave up 9 bases and J gave up 4 bases; unmatched junction bases: 3. The CDR3 here is CARAGDYNEQFF. The CDR3 DNA reads as TGTGCCAGGGCGGGAGATTACAATGAGCAGTTCTTC.

The chain carries TRBV4-1 and TRBJ1-1; 11 bases are a match to TRBD1. The CDR3 covers 15 residues. V shed 4 bases and J 8 bases; nucleotides not matched to a gene: 9. Per the germline V gene, CDR1 is MGHRA and CDR2 is YSYEKL. CDR3 in amino acids: CASSPGTGGPVEAFF. CDR3 DNA: TGCGCCAGCAGCCCTGGGACAGGGGGACCTGTAGAAGCTTTCTTT.

On this clone: This sample includes further DNA sequences coding for the same CDR3. The J gene is TRBJ2-7, the V gene TRBV18; 7 positions agree with TRBD2. The CDR3 loop spans 13 amino acids. With 2 bases clipped from V and 2 bases from J, the junction kept 0 bases outside the gene matches. Germline CDR1 and CDR2: KGHSH and LQKENI. The CDR3 region is CASSPGLAYEQYF. In DNA form, the CDR3 reads TGTGCCAGCTCACCAGGACTAGCCTACGAGCAGTACTTC.

The V and J genes are TRBV2 and TRBJ1-5; 10 bases agree with TRBD1. Germline values: CDR1 SNHLY, CDR2 FYNNEI. The CDR3 has 16 amino acids. V dropped 5 bases and J dropped 3; count of bases not matched to a gene: 7. As DNA, the CDR3 is TGTGCCAGCAGTCGACAGGGGGCGAGGAACAATCAGCCCCAGCATTTT. Protein: CASSRQGARNNQPQHF.

The chain couples TRBV5-5 to TRBJ2-3; tentatively, D is TRBD2 (6 bases). Germline V CDR1 and CDR2: SGHKS, YYEKEE (reference sequence). The CDR3 covers 12 residues. With 6 bases removed from V and 5 bases from J, the gap between germline ends came to 10 bases. The CDR3 sequence: CASTWEEDTQYF. CDR3 nucleotides: TGTGCCAGCACTTGGGAGGAAGATACGCAGTATTTT.

J is TRBJ2-3 and V is TRBV5-1, with 8 bases lining up with TRBD2. The V gene's germline CDR1 is SGHRS and CDR2 YFSETQ. Germline trimming cut 4 bases from V and 1 base from J; bases unmatched to any gene: 5. The CDR3 covers 15 residues. The CDR3 DNA follows: TGCGCCAGCAGCCCCGGGACTAGTGGCACAGATACGCAGTATTTT. Translating it yields CASSPGTSGTDTQYF.

The gene calls are TRBV30 and TRBJ2-7; TRBD2 aligns across 10 bases. Germline V gene data show CDR1 as GTSNPN and CDR2 as SVGIG (reference sequence). This CDR3 region has 12 residues. Trimming at V came to 4 bases and at J to 4 bases, leaving 1 base not matched to a gene. CDR3 sequence: CAWTSGGYEQYF. DNA of the CDR3: TGTGCCTGGACTAGCGGGGGTTACGAGCAGTACTTC. Using reference TRBV30 and TRBJ2-7 for the parts outside the CDR3, the full variable domain is SQTIHQWPATLVQPVGSPLSLECTVEGTSNPNLYWYRQAAGRGLQLLFYSVGIGQISSEVPQNLSASRPQDRQFILSSKKLLLSDSGFYLCAWTSGGYEQYFGPGTRLTVT.

The gene calls are TRBV9 and TRBJ2-4; 9 nucleotides align to TRBD2. The CDR3 is made up of 17 amino acids. V lost 3 bases to trimming and J lost 1 base; unmatched junction nucleotides: 8. Looked up from germline, CDR1 is SGDLS and CDR2 is YYNGEE. Here the CDR3 reads CASSDPLAGAAKNIQYF. Here the CDR3 DNA reads TGTGCCAGCAGCGACCCTTTAGCGGGAGCGGCCAAAAACATTCAGTACTTC.

This clone appeared once. The chain is built from TRBV5-1 and TRBJ1-4; D remains unclear. This CDR3 comprises 15 residues. Germline CDR1 SGHRS, CDR2 YFSETQ. V gave up 2 bases and J gave up 0 bases, with 8 bases separating them. CDR3 amino acids: CASSFTGATNEKLFF. CDR3 DNA sequence: TGCGCCAGCAGCTTTACGGGAGCAACTAATGAAAAACTGTTTTTT.

The chain recombines TRBV13 with TRBJ2-5; D perhaps matches TRBD2 (7 bases). Trimming removed 6 bases from V and 5 bases from J, with 16 bases in between. The CDR3 runs 14 residues. The germline V gene encodes CDR1 PRHDT and CDR2 FYEKMQ (reference sequence). This chain's CDR3 is CASSPGGLGETQYF. The CDR3 coding sequence is TGTGCCAGCAGTCCGGGGGGCCTGGGGGAGACCCAGTACTTC.

The rearrangement joins TRBV2 to TRBJ2-2; weak D call: TRBD2 (6 bases). From germline, CDR1 is SNHLY and CDR2 FYNNEI. CDR3 size: 15 residues. With 1 base removed from V and 1 base from J, the gap between germline ends came to 7 bases. The CDR3, as DNA: TGTGCCAGCAGTGAAGTGGGAGGGAACACCGGGGAGCTGTTTTTT. Protein sequence: CASSEVGGNTGELFF.

This chain joins TRBV11-3 and TRBJ2-5; no definite D call. Germline values: CDR1 SGHNT, CDR2 YENEEA. The V end lost 2 bases, the J end lost 2 bases, and 6 bases lay between the germline ends. This CDR3 is built from 13 residues. CDR3 sequence (DNA): TGTGCCAGCAGCTTAATGCAGCAAGAGACCCAGTACTTC. Protein sequence: CASSLMQQETQYF.

This chain joins TRBV11-2 and TRBJ2-7; possible D gene TRBD2, 6 bases. V was cut by 3 bases and J by 4 bases, with 16 bases left in between. This CDR3 spans 15 amino acids. Germline CDR1 is SGHAT and CDR2 is FQNNGV. Here the CDR3 reads CASSFFRERPYEQYF. CDR3 nucleotides: TGTGCCAGCAGCTTCTTCCGGGAGAGGCCTTACGAGCAGTACTTC.

The chain combines TRBV11-2 with TRBJ2-2; D might be TRBD2 (6 bases). The CDR3 has 15 residues. V gave up 0 bases and J gave up 4 bases, with 9 bases separating them. CDR1 and CDR2 from the germline V gene are SGHAT and FQNNGV. CDR3 in amino acids: CASSLEGGGTGELFF. In nucleotides, the CDR3 is TGTGCCAGCAGCTTAGAGGGAGGAGGCACCGGGGAGCTGTTTTTT.

The chain's CDR3 is CASSPWLQREGETGELFF. In nucleotides, the CDR3 is TGTGCCAGCAGTCCCTGGTTGCAGCGGGAGGGAGAGACCGGGGAGCTGTTTTTT. The chain combines TRBV11-2 with TRBJ2-2, with 10 bases lining up with TRBD2. After removal of 6 bases from V and 5 bases from J, the junction contained 15 bases not matched to a gene. In germline, CDR1 is SGHAT, CDR2 FQNNGV. The CDR3 spans 18 residues.

This chain connects TRBV27 to TRBJ1-4; 7 nucleotides line up with TRBD1. The CDR3 spans 15 residues. With 4 bases clipped from V and 6 bases from J, the junction kept 8 bases outside the gene matches. Germline lookup yields CDR1 MNHEY and CDR2 SMNVEV (reference sequence). The DNA for the CDR3 is TGTGCCAGCAGTTCCTCGACAGGGCCTTATGAAAAACTGTTTTTT. This sequence encodes CASSSSTGPYEKLFF. Full variable domain (remainder filled in from reference TRBV27 and TRBJ1-4): EAQVTQNPRYLITVTGKKLTVTCSQNMNHEYMSWYRQDPGLGLRQIYYSMNVEVTDKGDVPEGYKVSRKEKRNFPLILESPSPNQTSLYFCASSSSTGPYEKLFFGSGTQLSVL.

The gene calls are TRBV10-3 and TRBJ2-1; 11 bases line up with TRBD2. Germline CDR1 ENHRY, CDR2 SYGVKD. The trim removed 1 base at V and 7 bases at J, leaving 9 bases unmatched. The CDR3 is 17 residues long. Here the CDR3 reads CAISEFTSGSGRNEQFF. CDR3 nucleotides: TGTGCCATCAGTGAGTTCACTAGCGGGAGCGGTAGGAATGAGCAGTTCTTC.

The chain couples TRBV11-2 to TRBJ2-3, with unresolved D. The CDR3 loop spans 15 amino acids. CDR1 and CDR2 (germline): SGHAT, FQNNGV. The V end lost 3 bases, the J end lost 0 bases, and 10 bases lay between the germline ends. Here the CDR3 DNA reads TGTGCCAGCAGCTTTCGTACCGAGAGCACAGATACGCAGTATTTT. This gives the protein CASSFRTESTDTQYF.

The rearrangement joins TRBV28 to TRBJ2-1, with TRBD2 identical over 11 bases. The germline V gene has CDR1 MDHEN and CDR2 SYDVKM. The CDR3 sequence is 14 residues long. Unmatched junction bases numbered 7, after V lost 5 bases and J lost 10 bases. The CDR3 loop is CASSLLAGDQEQFF. The CDR3 DNA reads TGTGCCAGCAGTCTACTAGCGGGAGATCAGGAGCAGTTCTTC.

In its sample, this clone was seen a few times. The V call is TRBV7-8, the J call TRBJ2-7; no firm D call. CDR3 length: 13 amino acids. V shed 0 bases and J shed 5 bases, with 8 bases lying between them. From germline, CDR1 is SGHVS and CDR2 FQNEAQ. The CDR3 protein is CASSLAEIHEQYF. CDR3 in DNA: TGTGCCAGCAGCTTAGCGGAGATCCACGAGCAGTACTTC.